The entry below gives a single T cell receptor (beta chain) sequence along with its context. The assay was immunoSEQ multiplex PCR, and TCRdb's table has in-frame clones only and misses some. This table holds roughly 550,000 clones, more than 75% found once. The data belong to a study of shared T cell receptors in the human thymus. The junction had 14 bases not matched to a gene; V was cut back by 6 bases and J by 3 bases. Looked up from germline, CDR1 is SQVTM and CDR2 is ANQGSEA. This CDR3 has 17 residues. The sample was also reused in another study, on human thymus T cells. Per that study: Donation was from healthy Finnish infants who were having corrective surgery that addressed congenital heart defects. Surgeons resected thymus tissue during corrective heart surgery.

The V gene is TRBV29-1, the J gene TRBJ2-7; TRBD2 aligns across 13 bases. The sequence was obtained from a boy younger than two with a congenital heart defect. Sequencing was performed on thymocytes. This chain's CDR3 is CSVENGTSGDPDYEQYF. CDR3 bases: TGCAGCGTAGAAAATGGGACTAGCGGGGACCCGGACTACGAGCAGTACTTC.